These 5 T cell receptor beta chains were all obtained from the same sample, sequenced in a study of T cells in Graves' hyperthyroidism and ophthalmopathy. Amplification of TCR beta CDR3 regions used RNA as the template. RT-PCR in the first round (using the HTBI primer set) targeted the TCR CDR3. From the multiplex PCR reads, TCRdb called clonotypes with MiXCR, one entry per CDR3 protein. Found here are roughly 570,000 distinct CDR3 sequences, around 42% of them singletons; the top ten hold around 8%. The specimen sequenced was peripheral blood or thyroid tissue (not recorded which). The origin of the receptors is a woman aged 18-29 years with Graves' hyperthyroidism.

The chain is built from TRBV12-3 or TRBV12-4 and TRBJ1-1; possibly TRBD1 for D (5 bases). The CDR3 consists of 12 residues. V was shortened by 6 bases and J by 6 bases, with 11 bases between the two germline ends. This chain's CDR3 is CASRSRGAEAFF. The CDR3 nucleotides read TGTGCCAGCAGGTCGAGAGGGGCTGAAGCTTTCTTT.

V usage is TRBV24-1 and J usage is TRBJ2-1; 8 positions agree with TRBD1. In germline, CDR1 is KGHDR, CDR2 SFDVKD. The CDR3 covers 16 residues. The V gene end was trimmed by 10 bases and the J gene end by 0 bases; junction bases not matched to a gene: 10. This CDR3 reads CATGVAGTGSYNEQFF. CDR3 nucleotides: TGTGCCACAGGGGTAGCCGGGACAGGCTCCTACAATGAGCAGTTCTTC.

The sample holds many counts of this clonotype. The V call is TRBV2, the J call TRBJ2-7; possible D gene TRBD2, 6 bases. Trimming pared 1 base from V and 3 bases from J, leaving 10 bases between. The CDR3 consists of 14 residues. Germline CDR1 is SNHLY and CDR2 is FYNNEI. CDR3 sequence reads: CASSEDGSDYEQYF. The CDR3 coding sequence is TGTGCCAGCAGTGAAGACGGGAGCGACTACGAGCAGTACTTC.

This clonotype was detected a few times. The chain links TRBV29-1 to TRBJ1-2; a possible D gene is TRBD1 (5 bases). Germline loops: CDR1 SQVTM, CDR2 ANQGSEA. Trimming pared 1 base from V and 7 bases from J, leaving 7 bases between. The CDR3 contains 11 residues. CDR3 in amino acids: CSVEVGAGYTF. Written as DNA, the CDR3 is TGCAGCGTTGAAGTAGGGGCTGGCTACACCTTC.

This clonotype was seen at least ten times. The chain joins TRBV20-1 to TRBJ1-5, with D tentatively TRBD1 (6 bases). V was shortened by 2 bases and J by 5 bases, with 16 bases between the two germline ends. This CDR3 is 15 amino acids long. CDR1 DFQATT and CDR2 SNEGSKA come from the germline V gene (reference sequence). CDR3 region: CSARWGRGLDQPQHF. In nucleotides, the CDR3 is TGCAGTGCTAGATGGGGTCGGGGGCTGGATCAGCCCCAGCATTTT.